This TCR beta chain appears in the sequencing data of a study of identifying expanded T cells in peripheral blood. The study's findings and limits: Variance in clone template counts between roughly 2-week samples significantly increased with total template count across all healthy donors.

Concerning this clone: Its antigen is currently unknown.

The method was immunoSEQ multiplex PCR; TCRdb's version includes in-frame clones alone and lacks a portion of them. The table includes about 85,000 clones, approximately 90% detected once. Germline V gene sequence: CDR1 MGHRA, CDR2 YSYEKL. Between the trimmed V and J ends, which lost 1 base and 6 bases, there was a span of 22 bases. The CDR3 covers 17 residues. The J gene is TRBJ2-7, the V gene TRBV4-1, with a possible D match to TRBD1 (5 bases). The receptor was derived from a person aged 18 to 75 in good health. The sequenced sample was blood. DNA for the CDR3: TGCGCCAGCAGCCAAGGGTTCTCAGGGCCGACGCGCCTCGAGCAGTACTTC. Translated, it gives CASSQGFSGPTRLEQYF.